This T cell receptor (beta chain) was identified in a study of OX40 agonist ivuxolimab in advanced cancers. Concerning the study at large: The costimulatory receptor OX40 (CD134) was targeted by ivuxolimab, a fully human IgG2 agonistic monoclonal antibody. Intravenous ivuxolimab was administered to patients every 2 weeks at six dose levels: 0.01, 0.1, 0.3, 1.5, 3 and 10 mg/kg. Among the roughly 54 dose-escalation patients, around 19 had hepatocellular carcinoma, 15 melanoma, 9 renal cell carcinoma and 9 head and neck cancer. In the dose-escalation cohort, more than 75% of patients were male, and the mean age was about 55 years, with a range of 23 to 79. Prior anti-PD-1, anti-PD-L1 or anti-CTLA-4 therapy was permitted, and checkpoint inhibitors had been received by about 37% of dose-escalation patients. Three dose-escalation patients achieved partial responses, one with hepatocellular carcinoma and two with cutaneous melanoma. Peripheral TCRbeta sequencing aimed to test whether ivuxolimab altered TCR sequence diversity and caused clonal T-cell expansion. The monotherapy dose-escalation portion (N of about 52 patients) of the phase I ivuxolimab trial is reported in the paper. General findings and caveats noted by the study authors: Low levels of normalized T-cell clonal expansion were also shown by some nonresponding patients. After ivuxolimab, CD8+ T cells had more expanded clones than CD4+ T cells on average. In partial responders in the 0.1-3.0 mg/kg groups, normalized peripheral clonal expansion was found to be among the lowest, especially among CD8+ T cells. Clonal expansion of both CD4+ and CD8+ blood T cells was observed from baseline to week 6 at doses 0.1 to 3.0 mg/kg. Antigen specificity was not determined for the clonally expanded peripheral T cells.

Genomic DNA was extracted from sorted cells for sequencing of the TCRbeta CDR3 region. TCRbeta CDR3 regions were sequenced using the immunoSEQ Assay. Here the immuneACCESS table is served through TCRdb, limited to in-frame sequences with V and J called. Missing clones are a known gap in these copies; in checked studies unresolved V genes cover under half, and the rest lacks a known reason. This sample holds around 87,000 clones; around 94% were observed only once. The ten top clones hold over 2.5% of the sample. For this clone: What this receptor recognizes is not known. No quality values exist for individual bases; no much larger clone is one base distant.

Clipping removes 6 bases from V and 4 bases from J, with 9 as the unmatched junction base count. The CDR3 covers 15 residues, taking in both the cysteine and the phenylalanine. The entry retains the CDR3 DNA only, 45 bases that are in frame from base 1. Based on the germline V gene, the CDR1 and CDR2 sequences are SGHAT and FQNNGV. The trial excluded patients who had a history of autoimmune disease or who were on systemic immunosuppression. Peripheral blood for TCR sequencing was drawn from every dose cohort at baseline, at cycle 4 day 1 and at cycle 7 day 1. Samples were obtained from an open-label, multicenter, first-in-human phase I dose-escalation trial of ivuxolimab. Adults with locally advanced or metastatic head and neck squamous cell, hepatocellular, melanoma or renal cell carcinoma were enrolled in the trial. CD4+ and CD8+ T cells were sorted separately from peripheral blood before TCR sequencing.

The rearranged segments are TRBV11-2 and TRBJ2-3; 8 bases in the middle match TRBD2. The sequenced sample was CD4+ or CD8+ T cells sorted from blood, obtained in a trial of the OX40 agonist ivuxolimab. The TCR comes from an adult with an advanced solid tumor such as melanoma, head and neck, liver or kidney cancer. The sequence in DNA is TGTGCCAGCAGTAAAGGACGGGGGGGCCCAGATACGCAGTATTTT. Its translation is CASSKGRGGPDTQYF.